This T cell receptor beta chain derives from a study of blood T cell repertoires in COVID-19. Clones were read by immunoSEQ multiplex PCR, and TCRdb kept only the in-frame ones, dropping some. The sample yields about 230,000 clones, roughly 76% seen once. Germline V CDR1 and CDR2: SGHTA, FQGNSA. The CDR3 has 17 residues. V was pared by 7 bases and J by 5 bases, with 14 bases of the junction left unmatched. The origin of this receptor is an elderly woman with COVID-19, enrolled during active disease. This chain uses TRBV7-2 with TRBJ1-6; 7 bases are a match to TRBD1. Sequencing was done on a sample of peripheral blood. The CDR3 reads CASNRRGQRANNSPLHF. DNA for the CDR3: TGTGCCAGCAACCGAAGGGGACAGCGGGCGAATAATTCACCCCTCCACTTT.